One and the same sample provided the 27 T cell receptor beta chains below, sequenced in a study of CD8+CD57+ T cells in acquired aplastic anemia. Genomic DNA provided the template from which TCR beta VDJ and CDR3 profiles were obtained. TCRdb re-derived calls from the reads in MiXCR, one entry per CDR3 protein. The sample shows about 220,000 distinct CDR3 sequences, almost 35% of them seen only once. Sequenced: sorted CD4+, CD8+, or CD8+CD57+ T cells (not recorded which) from PBMCs. The receptor set was obtained from a human donor in good health, serving as a control.

This clonotype has ten or more counts. This chain uses TRBV2 with TRBJ2-2; D ambiguous. CDR1 and CDR2 from the germline V gene are SNHLY and FYNNEI. V lost 2 bases to trimming and J lost 5 bases, with 6 bases between them. The CDR3 covers 13 residues. The CDR3 DNA reads TGTGCCAGCAGTGAATTGGGTACCGGGGAGCTGTTTTTT. Its protein is CASSELGTGELFF.

This clonotype occurred a few times. The rearrangement joins TRBV10-3 to TRBJ1-2; TRBD1 agrees at 7 bases. Losses at the gene ends were 10 bases for V and 4 bases for J; bases not matched to a gene: 21. The length of the CDR3 is 17 residues. CDR1 ENHRY and CDR2 SYGVKD come from the germline V gene. This chain's CDR3 is CASRIRQGSSGSYGYTF. DNA of the CDR3: TGTGCCAGCAGGATCCGACAGGGTTCCTCGGGGAGCTATGGCTACACCTTC.

This clonotype was seen many times. The chain recombines TRBV7-9 with TRBJ1-1; D is uncertain. There are 13 residues in the CDR3. V was trimmed by 5 bases and J by 11 bases, leaving 18 bases between them. The germline gives CDR1 SEHNR, CDR2 FQNEAQ (reference sequence). The CDR3 bases are TGTGCCAGCAGCCGCTCACTCGGGGAGGAGGCTTTCTTT. Protein: CASSRSLGEEAFF.

This clonotype was observed a handful of times. This chain links TRBV5-8 with TRBJ1-4; no reliable D call. Trimming removed 4 bases from V and 7 bases from J, with 17 bases in between. Germline values: CDR1 SGHTS, CDR2 YDEGEE. This CDR3 contains 15 residues. Here the CDR3 DNA reads TGTGCCAGCAGCCCCGAAGGACGGTACGGTGAAAAACTGTTTTTT. This encodes CASSPEGRYGEKLFF.

This clonotype was detected a few times. It may be a read error: a sequence one base away is much more abundant. The V call is TRBV20-1, the J call TRBJ2-1, with 9 positions matching TRBD2. CDR1 DFQATT and CDR2 SNEGSKA come from the germline V gene (reference sequence). The CDR3 is made up of 15 amino acids. The CDR3 region has the DNA TGCAGTGCTAGACCGCTAGCGGGGATATACAATGAGCGGTTCTTC. As protein: CSARPLAGIYNERFF.

Regarding this clonotype: This likely comes from a read error, as the CDR3 has no conserved phenylalanine or tryptophan at its end. Because the CDR3's place on the DNA is in doubt, the DNA is left out and the CDR3 is given as listed by TCRdb. The CDR3 protein is CASSNGYGT. The chain combines TRBV2 with TRBJ1-3; the table's D call, TRBD1, was not checked against the DNA. Looked up from germline, CDR1 is SNHLY and CDR2 is FYNNEI. A total of 9 residues make up the CDR3, ends included.

A single count supports this clonotype. The genes are TRBV15 and TRBJ2-7; perhaps TRBD2 as D (6 bases). This CDR3 spans 15 amino acids. Between the trimmed V and J ends, which lost 0 bases and 3 bases, there was a span of 12 bases. CDR1 is LNHNV, CDR2 YYDKDF, per germline (reference sequence). The CDR3 sequence is CATSRDDSGVYEQYF. CDR3 bases: TGTGCCACCAGCAGAGATGATAGCGGTGTCTACGAGCAGTACTTC.

This chain uses TRBV6-1 with TRBJ1-5, with TRBD1 matching over 9 bases. V was pared by 6 bases and J by 4 bases, with 10 bases of the junction left unmatched. This CDR3 region has 16 residues. From germline, CDR1 is MNHNS and CDR2 SASEGT. CDR3 sequence reads: CASRRTGTGSNQPQHF. The CDR3 DNA reads TGTGCCAGCAGGCGTACCGGGACAGGGAGTAATCAGCCCCAGCATTTT.

This clonotype was seen at least ten times. The chain couples TRBV2 to TRBJ2-2, with 12 bases matching TRBD2. After removal of 7 bases from V and 6 bases from J, the junction contained 3 bases not matched to a gene. This CDR3 spans 14 amino acids. Germline loops: CDR1 SNHLY, CDR2 FYNNEI. The CDR3, as DNA: TGTGCCAGCACGACTAGCGGGAGAGCCGGGGAGCTGTTTTTT. It specifies CASTTSGRAGELFF. The whole variable domain, remainder taken from reference TRBV2 and TRBJ2-2, is EPEVTQTPSHQVTQMGQEVILRCVPISNHLYFYWYRQILGQKVEFLVSFYNNEISEKSEIFDDQFSVERPDGSNFTLKIRSTKLEDSAMYFCASTTSGRAGELFFGEGSRLTVL.

This clonotype came up a few times. V and J are TRBV5-6 and TRBJ2-5, with 11 bases matching TRBD2. This CDR3 contains 15 residues. J gave up 4 bases and V 1 base, and 3 bases lay outside the gene matches. Germline V gives CDR1 SGHDT, CDR2 YYEEEE. CDR3 sequence: CASSLFLAGGETQYF. The CDR3 DNA sequence: TGTGCCAGCAGCTTGTTCCTAGCGGGAGGAGAGACCCAGTACTTC.

Points on this clonotype: Being one base from a much bigger clone, this may be a read error. This chain uses TRBV5-1 with TRBJ2-7; 10 bases are a match to TRBD1. This CDR3 comprises 13 residues. Germline loops: CDR1 SGHRS, CDR2 YFSETQ. The CDR3 here is CASSRGTGEIEHF. The CDR3 DNA is TGCGCCAGCAGCCGGGGGACAGGGGAGATCGAGCACTTC. Variable domain in full (rest from reference TRBV5-1 and TRBJ2-7): KAGVTQTPRYLIKTRGQQVTLSCSPISGHRSVSWYQQTPGQGLQFLFEYFSETQRNKGNFPGRFSGRQFSNSRSEMNVSTLELGDSALYLCASSRGTGEIEHFGPGTRLTVT.

Note on this clonotype: A much larger clone differs by one base, so this may be a read error. The rearrangement links TRBV20-1 to TRBJ2-1; no definite D call. CDR1 DFQATT and CDR2 SNEGSKA come from the germline V gene (reference sequence). This CDR3 comprises 14 residues. DNA of the CDR3: TGCAGTGCTAGCCGCGGAGTCCAATACAATGAGCAGTCCTTC. Protein product: CSASRGVQYNEQSF.

This clonotype has only a few counts. The chain couples TRBV5-6 to TRBJ1-1; no clear D gene. Trimming stripped 0 bases from V and 5 bases from J, with 14 bases between. The CDR3 runs to 15 residues. The germline V gene encodes CDR1 SGHDT and CDR2 YYEEEE. This CDR3 reads CASSLASGRLTEAFF. The CDR3 DNA follows: TGTGCCAGCAGCTTGGCTTCAGGAAGATTAACTGAAGCTTTCTTT.

This clonotype came up many times. J is TRBJ1-1 and V is TRBV7-8; 9 bases are shared with TRBD1. The CDR3 length is 16 residues. V dropped 5 bases and J dropped 5; count of bases not matched to a gene: 12. Germline CDR1 SGHVS, CDR2 FQNEAQ. CDR3 bases: TGTGCCAGCAGCCCGAATCCGGGACAGGGAAAAACTGAAGCTTTCTTT. Its translation: CASSPNPGQGKTEAFF.

The chain carries TRBV20-1 and TRBJ1-2; a possible D gene is TRBD1 (6 bases). Deletions cut 2 bases from V and 3 bases from J, with 10 bases between. CDR3 length: 13 amino acids. Germline loops: CDR1 DFQATT, CDR2 SNEGSKA (reference sequence). In DNA form, the CDR3 reads TGCAGTGCTAGACGGGACACCCACTATGGCTACACCTTC. Translating it yields CSARRDTHYGYTF.

This clonotype came up a few times. The J gene is TRBJ1-6, the V gene TRBV30; D remains ambiguous. This CDR3 has 15 residues. Germline CDR1 reads GTSNPN; CDR2 reads SVGIG (reference sequence). The V gene lost 0 bases and the J gene lost 3 bases, with 9 bases spanning the gap. CDR3 sequence reads: CAWSVPGGYNSPLHF. The CDR3 nucleotides read TGTGCCTGGAGTGTGCCTGGTGGCTATAATTCACCCCTCCACTTT. Looking up the rest from reference TRBV30 and TRBJ1-6 gives the full variable domain: SQTIHQWPATLVQPVGSPLSLECTVEGTSNPNLYWYRQAAGRGLQLLFYSVGIGQISSEVPQNLSASRPQDRQFILSSKKLLLSDSGFYLCAWSVPGGYNSPLHFGNGTRLTVT.

Notes on this clonotype: Without the conserved terminal phenylalanine or tryptophan, this CDR3 likely stems from a read error. It is unclear where the CDR3 begins or ends on the DNA, so no DNA is shown, and the CDR3 is as TCRdb lists it. V and J are TRBV29-1 and TRBJ2-3; the tabulated D call, TRBD1, remains unverified against the DNA. The CDR3 spans 9 amino acids, including both terminal residues. Germline V gives CDR1 SQVTM, CDR2 ANQGSEA. The CDR3 sequence is CSVEEDRVY.

This clonotype was detected many times. The chain uses TRBV20-1 and TRBJ2-3; 9 nucleotides line up with TRBD2. The V and J ends lost 3 bases and 7 bases, in that order; junction bases with no gene match: 2. The CDR3 spans 12 residues. Germline V gives CDR1 DFQATT, CDR2 SNEGSKA (reference sequence). CDR3 coding DNA: TGCAGTGCTAGGCGGGGGGGCAATACGCAGTATTTT. Translating gives CSARRGGNTQYF.

Notes on this clonotype: This may come from a read error, since a much larger clone is one base off. A read error is likely, as this CDR3 ends without the conserved phenylalanine or tryptophan. This chain links TRBV11-2 with TRBJ1-1; D gene uncertain. Germline CDR1 SGHAT, CDR2 FQNNGV. V lost 6 bases and J 6 bases, leaving 14 bases between the germline ends. The CDR3 is 13 residues long. CDR3 region: CASSPDRGAEAFL. The CDR3 bases are TGTGCCAGCAGTCCTGACCGAGGCGCTGAAGCTTTCCTT.

In regard to this clonotype: An end of the junction differs from the germline gene, which may be a read error. The J gene is TRBJ2-1, the V gene TRBV11-2, with D maybe TRBD2 (6 bases). The CDR3 covers 16 residues. CDR1 and CDR2 (germline): SGHAT, FQNNGV. The CDR3 nucleotides read TGTGCCAGCAGCTTAATGGCGGGGAGCTCCTACAGTGAGCAGTTCTTC. As protein: CASSLMAGSSYSEQFF.

The chain is built from TRBV7-2 and TRBJ2-3, with a possible D match to TRBD2 (6 bases). Germline loops: CDR1 SGHTA, CDR2 FQGNSA. The CDR3 consists of 13 residues. The V end was cut by 0 bases, the J end by 6 bases, with 7 bases between. The CDR3 loop reads CASSLALADTQYF. CDR3 in DNA: TGTGCCAGCAGCTTAGCCCTAGCGGATACGCAGTATTTT.

To note about this clonotype: It may be a read error: a sequence one base away is much more abundant. The CDR3 here is CSARLAGRRFSYEQYF. The CDR3 nucleotides read TGCAGTGCTAGACTAGCGGGAAGGCGGTTCTCCTACGAGCAGTACTTC. The genes are TRBV20-1 and TRBJ2-7; the match to TRBD2 covers 9 bases. J was trimmed by 0 bases and V by 2 bases; bases with no gene match: 8. Germline V gene data show CDR1 as DFQATT and CDR2 as SNEGSKA (reference sequence). This CDR3 is built from 16 residues.

This clonotype was recorded many times. This chain connects TRBV6-4 to TRBJ1-6, with D possibly being TRBD1 (5 bases). V lost 6 bases and J lost 9, with 15 bases in between. Germline values: CDR1 MRHNA, CDR2 SNTAGT. The CDR3 extends over 14 amino acids. CDR3 nucleotides: TGTGCCAGCAGGGACACATCCCGGGGTTCACCCCTCCACTTT. This translates into CASRDTSRGSPLHF.

This clonotype was found many times. This chain links TRBV5-1 with TRBJ1-1; unclear D gene. CDR1 is SGHRS, CDR2 YFSETQ, per germline. The ends were cut back, 0 bases at V and 1 base at J, with 10 bases in the middle. This CDR3 has 15 residues. This CDR3 is CASSLVGVTNTEAFF. As DNA, the CDR3 is TGCGCCAGCAGCTTGGTTGGGGTTACGAACACTGAAGCTTTCTTT.

In the case of this clonotype: Given a much more abundant clone one base away, this may be a read error. The chain is built from TRBV5-1 and TRBJ1-1; 11 bases are a match to TRBD1. CDR3 length: 14 residues. Germline V gene sequence: CDR1 SGHRS, CDR2 YFSETQ. As DNA, the CDR3 is TGCGCCGGCAGCTTGGGGACAGGGGGGACTGAAGCTTTCTTT. This encodes CAGSLGTGGTEAFF.

This clonotype was found many times. The J gene is TRBJ1-6, the V gene TRBV10-3; a possible D gene is TRBD1 (5 bases). V was clipped by 6 bases and J by 9 bases, with 12 bases between them. CDR3 length: 13 residues. In germline, CDR1 is ENHRY, CDR2 SYGVKD. Here the CDR3 DNA reads TGTGCCATCAGCGGGGCTTCAGCTTCACCCCTCCACTTT. Protein product: CAISGASASPLHF.

The chain joins TRBV2 to TRBJ1-6; TRBD1 matches 7 bases. The CDR3 loop spans 14 amino acids. Germline trimming cut 1 base from V and 8 bases from J; bases unmatched to any gene: 2. Germline CDR1 is SNHLY and CDR2 is FYNNEI. The CDR3 reads CASSEGTGHSPLHF. The CDR3 coding sequence is TGTGCCAGCAGTGAAGGGACAGGTCATTCACCCCTCCACTTT.